This TCR beta chain appears in the sequencing data of a study of blood T cells in healthy people across ages. Study at large: Every two T cells gave about one barcoded beta molecule via template switching. Study-wide findings and caveats: Higher diversity and more naive CD4+ cells were features of long-lived donors, compared to aged donors.

The germline V gene has CDR1 DFQATT and CDR2 SNEGSKA (reference sequence). The CDR3 contains 13 residues. Primers used in a second PCR of about 6 to 11 cycles were a sample-barcoded 5' primer and a J-beta primer mix. TCRdb re-called the 5' RACE reads with MiXCR, one entry per CDR3 protein. The data hold around 990,000 distinct CDR3 sequences, with 25% observed a single time. Note on this clonotype: What it binds is unknown.

These data also featured in a second study, about T cells of mothers and their children. From that study: A second PCR was performed with the M1S primer. This primer added sample barcodes and 2-4 random nucleotides. Reads recorded for TCR beta CDR3 numbered over 10 million per mother and some 2.7 million per child.

The V gene is TRBV20-1, the J gene TRBJ2-5; D remains ambiguous. The last part of the DNA fits TRBJ2-7 better; the J call may be wrong. The receptor's source is a girl aged 2-10 years in good health. The sequenced sample was blood. The CDR3 region has the DNA TGCAGTGCTGTGACCCTACCGTTCTACGAGCAGTACTTC. Translation: CSAVTLPFYEQYF.